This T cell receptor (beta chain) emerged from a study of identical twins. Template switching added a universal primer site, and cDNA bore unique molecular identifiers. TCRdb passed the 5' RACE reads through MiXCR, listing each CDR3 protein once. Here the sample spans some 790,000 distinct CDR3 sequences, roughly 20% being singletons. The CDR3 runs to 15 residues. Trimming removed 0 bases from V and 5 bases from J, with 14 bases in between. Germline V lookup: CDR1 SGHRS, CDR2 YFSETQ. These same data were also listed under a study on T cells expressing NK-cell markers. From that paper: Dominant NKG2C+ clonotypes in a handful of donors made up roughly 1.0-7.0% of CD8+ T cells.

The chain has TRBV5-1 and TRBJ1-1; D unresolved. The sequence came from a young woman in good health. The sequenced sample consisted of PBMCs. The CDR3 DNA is TGCGCCAGCAGCTTGGGACGGGGAATAGAGACTGAAGCTTTCTTT. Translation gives CASSLGRGIETEAFF.